This T cell receptor (beta chain) was obtained from a study of shared clonotypes between healthy human individuals (dated by TCRdb to the early 2020s). In terms of the full investigation: The cohort comprised a couple of women and a few men aged 18 to 49 years. To increase sequencing depth and limit assay-specific biases, different laboratories used diverse techniques to prepare libraries and sequence TCR repertoires. For each donor, three plates each were used for CD4 naive and CD4 memory, two plates were used for CD8 naive, and one plate was used for CD8 memory. Each donor's leukapheresis produced roughly between roughly 0.85 and 10 billion PBMCs. The study deeply sequenced blood TCR repertoires of five healthy adults to estimate repertoire size and the extent of clonotype sharing between individuals. Results the study describes overall, beyond this receptor: Incomplete sequencing was indicated by rarefaction of sorted-subset datasets, despite the large sequencing depth. Because the study included only a small number of donors, the genetic and exposure-history diversity represented was limited. Pairwise subsampling indicated that sequencing depth was expected to affect the degree of clonotype sharing among donors. Sampling was restricted to blood, and TCR repertoires in tissue are likely to differ from TCR repertoires in blood. Higher generation probabilities were observed for clonotypes shared by all four sorted-subset donors than for non-shared clonotypes. Naive subsets generally had larger estimated clonotype richness than memory subsets. Across a handful of donors, roughly 5.4% of naive CD4, more than 3% of naive CD8, under 2.5% of memory CD4, and 0.3% to 0.45% of memory CD8 clonotypes were shared.

Based on the germline V gene, the CDR1 and CDR2 sequences are SGHTA and FQGNSA. Clipping removes 3 bases from V and 1 base from J, with 3 as the unmatched junction base count. From the cysteine through the phenylalanine, the CDR3 covers 14 amino acids. The only DNA kept is the CDR3, 42 bases in frame from the first base. The donors were healthy, HIV-negative adults who had no recently reported acute infections or vaccinations. All donors were Caucasian adults living in Nashville, Tennessee, USA. CD4+ T cells were enriched by magnetic negative selection; naive cells were then positively selected on CD45RA, and the negative fraction formed the memory subset. After blood collection by leukapheresis, PBMCs were isolated using Ficoll-Histopaque density gradient centrifugation and then cryopreserved in the vapor phase of liquid nitrogen. Analytical flow cytometry was used to check the purity and quantity of every magnetically sorted T cell population. Genomic DNA was isolated from every sorted fraction and measured by UV absorbance on a Nanodrop 2000c.

Points on this clone: No antigen is known for it. Base qualities were left out, and no much larger clone turns up one base away.

TCR CDR3 regions were amplified from genomic DNA by multiplex PCR using the deep immunoSEQ assay. Extracted genomic DNA from each cell subset was distributed evenly across all wells of several immunoSEQ 96-well plates, and each plate was treated as a replicate. For sorted subsets, approximately 210 ng genomic DNA, equal to 30,000 or so T cell genomes, was loaded into each replicate PCR. Purified libraries were quantified with a Qubit 3.0 fluorometer, sized on a Bioanalyzer 2100, and re-quantified with the KAPA Library Quantification kit. A separate single-read 150-cycle Illumina NextSeq 550 flow cell was used to sequence each immunoSEQ 96-well plate. Per the authors' processing: The immunoSEQ output contained only junctional sequences without quality scores, so filtering could not match that applied to full-length reads. To assign V/J genes and CDR3, sequences were annotated against IMGT germline references using PyIR, a Python wrapper for IgBLAST v1.9. Any read was removed if the V/J assignment was weak (E-value above 1e-6), the CDR3 was missing, or the read contained stop codons, out-of-frame junctions, or ambiguous translated residues. A V3J clonotype was defined by an identical inferred V gene, J gene, and CDR3 amino acid sequence. Percentage overlap between repertoires was computed as shared unique clonotypes divided by the size of the smaller repertoire. RTK rarefaction, the Chao1 estimator, and Recon v2.1 estimates of unobserved clonotypes were used to assess repertoire richness. For all TCRbeta clonotypes obtained by the gDNA method from a handful of donors, generation probabilities were computed with OLGA. TCRdb carries this immuneACCESS record with in-frame sequences only. Its versions omit some clonotypes, under half of them owing to an unresolved V gene in the studies checked, with the rest unexplained. That table supplies the V and J calls and clone size; D and trimming were determined from the DNA. In this sample the table shows 950,000 to 1,100,000 clones, around 75% of which occur a single time. Approximately 1.5% of the sample lies in the top ten.

Sequences were obtained from memory CD4+ T cells sorted from blood. According to the study, the label for this sample's cell subset or site signals: CD45RA-negative fraction. Recombination linked TRBV7-2 to TRBJ2-7, and 7 junctional nucleotides match TRBD2. This clonotype originated in a man between 18 and 29 years old in good health. The bases read TGTGCCAGCAGCTTTCAAGCGGGATCCTACGAGCAGTACTTC. Its amino acids are CASSFQAGSYEQYF.